This TCR beta chain appears in the sequencing data of a study of CD8 T cells in ankylosing spondylitis (dated by TCRdb to about 2017). For the wider study: To find TCR variants linked to disease, the study profiled T cell receptor beta repertoires in ankylosing spondylitis patients and healthy donors. The full study cohort was made up of about 25 ankylosing spondylitis patients and around 100 healthy donors. Peripheral blood samples were taken, and synovial fluid was additionally collected from ankylosing spondylitis patients. Results the study describes overall, beyond this receptor: The disease-linked clones showed a CD8+ phenotype and occurred at relatively low frequencies in peripheral blood. Some motif variants had previously been reported in the synovial fluid and blood of reactive arthritis patients, which suggests shared mechanisms of disease initiation. Blood from ankylosing spondylitis patients appeared to be characterized by a TCR beta motif composed of several highly homologous amino acid variants. The disease-linked clones were reported as significantly enriched in matched synovial fluid samples from ankylosing spondylitis patients.

Sequenced on an Illumina HiSeq 2500. Quantitative 5'-RACE with molecular barcodes was the method used to prepare the TCR beta libraries. The paper's data handling went like this. To identify disease-linked TCR variants, a new computational method was used, one built on a probabilistic model of VDJ rearrangement. Starting from the raw public reads, TCRdb applied fastp trimming at Q25, assembled clones with MiXCR and retained in-frame beta chains. Each CDR3 protein gets just one entry, which takes the most common genes and DNA from the rows behind it. TCRdb's processing, not the study's, gives the V and J calls here. Counted in this sample were some 340,000 distinct CDR3 sequences; about 15% of them appeared once. 0.9% to 1.2% of the sample goes to the ten largest clones. This clonotype was observed at least ten times. The target of this receptor is not known. No qualities accompany the bases; no much larger clone lies one base away.

The junction shows trimming of 7 bases on V and 2 bases on J, plus 11 bases between the germline ends. Its CDR3 holds 13 amino acids, cysteine through phenylalanine. Only CDR3 DNA is held: 39 bases, read in frame from base 1. This TCR was recovered from a male donor with ankylosing spondylitis or in good health (not recorded which). This chain is built from TRBV12-3 or TRBV12-4 and TRBJ1-2; the D gene is unclear. The specimen sequenced was blood, either unsorted or a sorted T cell fraction (not recorded which). Read as DNA, the sequence is TGTGCCAGCACCTTGTCGGTGAACTATGGCTACACCTTC. Its product reads: CASTLSVNYGYTF.